These T cell receptor beta chains were read from a single sample in a study of shared clonotypes between healthy human individuals. Sequenced by immunoSEQ multiplex PCR; TCRdb stores in-frame clones only, minus some. The sample records some 2.1 million clones, 85% to 95% being singletons. Sequencing was performed on naive CD8+ T cells sorted from blood. These receptors were taken from a man in his late teens or twenties in good health. The CDR3 runs from the conserved cysteine through the conserved F or W. The D gene is left open where the match is weak. Size is stated for part of the rows, as once, few or many counts, or as a class when the clone is expanded.

v_call	cdr3_length	j_call	clone_size	d_call	cdr3_nt	cdr3_aa
TRBV2	13	TRBJ2-7	NA	TRBD1	TGTGCCAGCTGGACAGGGGGTTCCTACGAGCAGTACTTC	CASWTGGSYEQYF
TRBV4-1	14	TRBJ1-4	NA	NA	TGCGCCAGCAGCAAAGTTACAACTAATGAAAAACTGTTTTTT	CASSKVTTNEKLFF
TRBV9	16	TRBJ2-1	NA	NA	TGTGCCAGCAGCCCGGGATGGGGGACTTCCTACAATGAGCAGTTCTTC	CASSPGWGTSYNEQFF
TRBV6-1	16	TRBJ1-6	NA	NA	TGTGCCAGCAGTGAAGCGACGGCGGTTTATAATTCACCCCTCCACTTT	CASSEATAVYNSPLHF
TRBV9	15	TRBJ1-2	NA	NA	TGTGCCAGCAGCGTCGGGGGGGAAGCTAACTATGGCTACACCTTC	CASSVGGEANYGYTF
TRBV5-6	14	TRBJ2-1	NA	TRBD2	TGTGCCAGCAGAACTAGCGGGAGTAGCAATGAGCAGTTCTTC	CASRTSGSSNEQFF
TRBV7-9	13	TRBJ2-5	NA	NA	TGTGCCAGCAGCGGCGGGGGCCGGGAGACCCAGTACTTC	CASSGGGRETQYF
TRBV30	14	TRBJ2-7	once	NA	TGTGCCTGGAGTGTGGGCCCGGGGGAATACGAGCAGTACTTC	CAWSVGPGEYEQYF
TRBV4-3	17	TRBJ2-7	NA	TRBD2	TGCGCCAGCAGCCAAGACTGGTCCCCTAGCGGGAGTTACGAGCAGTACTTC	CASSQDWSPSGSYEQYF
TRBV6-6	15	TRBJ1-3	NA	NA	TGTGCCAGCAGTTACGCGGGGGGCGATGGAAACACCATATATTTT	CASSYAGGDGNTIYF
TRBV27	14	TRBJ1-1	NA	NA	TGTGCCAGCACCCACGTGGGGGGAGGGACTGAAGCTTTCTTT	CASTHVGGGTEAFF
TRBV14	16	TRBJ2-2	NA	NA	TGTGCCAGCAGCCAATATTCTAGCGCTTACACCGGGGAGCTGTTTTTT	CASSQYSSAYTGELFF
TRBV4-2	17	TRBJ2-7	NA	TRBD2	TGTGCCAGCAGCCAAGAGGGGGGGCTAGCGGGAATCTACGAGCAGTACTTC	CASSQEGGLAGIYEQYF
TRBV4-1	16	TRBJ1-1	NA	NA	TGCGCCAGCAGCCAAGATTTCCCTCCTGATGGCACTGAAGCTTTCTTT	CASSQDFPPDGTEAFF
TRBV27	14	TRBJ2-2	NA	NA	TGTGCCAGCAGTTTCTGGGTGAACACCGGGGAGCTGTTTTTT	CASSFWVNTGELFF
TRBV27	17	TRBJ2-3	NA	TRBD2	TGTGCCAGCAGTTTATCTCCTAGCGGAGGGGCTGTGGATACGCAGTATTTT	CASSLSPSGGAVDTQYF
TRBV2	16	TRBJ2-7	NA	NA	TGTGCCAGCAGTGAAGGGGGACAACGCGGGAGCTACGAGCAGTACTTC	CASSEGGQRGSYEQYF
TRBV6-6	16	TRBJ2-7	NA	TRBD2	TGTGCCAGCAGTTACCAAATAGCGGGAGTTCGGTACGAGCAGTACTTC	CASSYQIAGVRYEQYF
TRBV5-6	15	TRBJ2-5	NA	NA	TGTGCCAGCAGCTTGGCGGGACGCCGAAAAGAGACCCAGTACTTC	CASSLAGRRKETQYF
TRBV10-2	12	TRBJ1-2	NA	NA	TGCGCCAGCAGTGATTACGCGTATGGCTACACCTTC	CASSDYAYGYTF
TRBV19	13	TRBJ1-1	few	NA	TGTGCCAGTAGTATCCCCCCCAACACTGAAGCTTTCTTT	CASSIPPNTEAFF
TRBV9	13	TRBJ2-2	NA	NA	TGTGCCAGCAGCGCGGCGATCGCCGGGGAGCTGTTTTTT	CASSAAIAGELFF
TRBV3-1/TRBV3-2	8	TRBJ1-1	NA	NA	TGTGCCAGCACCCACAGGATTTTT	CASTHRIF
TRBV6-5	15	TRBJ2-3	NA	NA	TGTGCCAGCAGTCCCCTCAGTTCTCTCACAGATACGCAGTATTTT	CASSPLSSLTDTQYF
TRBV10-3	18	TRBJ2-1	NA	TRBD2	TGTGCCATCAGTGAGCCGACGAGACTAGCGGGAACCGACAATGAGCAGTTCTTC	CAISEPTRLAGTDNEQFF
TRBV11-2	17	TRBJ1-3	once	NA	TGTGCCAGCAGCTTAGAAGCAGGCACCTTCTCTGGAAACACCATATATTTT	CASSLEAGTFSGNTIYF